These 18 T cell receptor beta chains were sequenced from one sample in a study of response to subunit inactivated influenza vaccine. TCRdb re-derived calls from the RT-PCR reads in MiXCR, one entry per CDR3 protein. The sample has fewer than 650,000 distinct CDR3 sequences, roughly 13% seen once. The specimen was PBMCs from blood, collected about 40 days after vaccination. The source of these receptors is a man aged 50-59 years who received an inactivated influenza vaccine.

The chain employs TRBV20-1 and TRBJ2-3; 9 nucleotides line up with TRBD2. Germline V gene data show CDR1 as DFQATT and CDR2 as SNEGSKA (reference sequence). The CDR3 covers 14 residues. V trimming: 0 bases; J trimming: 8 bases; junction bases outside the gene matches: 6. In DNA form, the CDR3 reads TGCAGTGCTAGAGAGGCGGGGGGGCAAGGTACGCAGTATTTT. It yields the protein CSAREAGGQGTQYF.

This clonotype was observed a handful of times. This chain links TRBV4-1 with TRBJ2-2, with 10 bases identical to TRBD2. V was clipped by 2 bases and J by 0 bases; unmatched bases: 6. The CDR3 is made up of 18 amino acids. Germline V CDR1 and CDR2: MGHRA, YSYEKL. CDR3 coding DNA: TGCGCCAGCAGCCAACGGTTCAGCGGGGGGGCGAACACCGGGGAGCTGTTTTTT. Amino acids: CASSQRFSGGANTGELFF.

Only a few counts were recorded for this clonotype. This chain joins TRBV3-1 and TRBJ2-7, with TRBD2 matching 11 bases. The CDR3 has 16 amino acids. With V trimmed by 4 bases and J by 2 bases, 7 bases remained unmatched. CDR1 LGHDT and CDR2 YNNKEL come from the germline V gene (reference sequence). CDR3 residues: CASSPKLAGAPYEQYF. CDR3 nucleotides: TGTGCCAGCAGCCCAAAACTAGCGGGGGCTCCCTACGAGCAGTACTTC.

This clonotype has ten or more counts. CDR3 nucleotide sequence: TGTGCCATCATGCTGGACAGGGGTTACGAGCAGTACTTC. Protein product: CAIMLDRGYEQYF. The rearrangement uses TRBV10-3 and TRBJ2-7; 9 bases map to TRBD1. Germline V gene sequence: CDR1 ENHRY, CDR2 SYGVKD. J gave up 4 bases and V 7 bases, and 5 bases lay outside the gene matches. CDR3 length: 13 residues.

This clonotype appeared a few times. V and J are TRBV12-3 or TRBV12-4 and TRBJ2-3; D is unclear. Trimming left V 1 base short and J 2 bases short, with 13 bases between. The CDR3 length is 16 residues. The CDR3 bases are TGTGCCAGCAGTTTAGAAGTGCTCCCCCACACAGATACGCAGTATTTT. Amino acid sequence: CASSLEVLPHTDTQYF.

This clonotype was detected many times. The V gene is TRBV5-1, the J gene TRBJ1-2; D not certain. This CDR3 is built from 12 residues. With 6 bases removed from V and 1 base from J, the gap between germline ends came to 7 bases. Germline CDR1 and CDR2: SGHRS and YFSETQ. CDR3 in amino acids: CASTTDNYGYTF. CDR3 nucleotide sequence: TGCGCCAGCACCACAGATAACTATGGCTACACCTTC.

This clonotype was seen only a few times. The chain couples TRBV5-6 to TRBJ2-3; D uncertain. The CDR3 runs 16 residues. V was clipped by 4 bases and J by 2 bases, with 17 bases between them. CDR1 and CDR2 from the germline V gene are SGHDT and YYEEEE. The CDR3 nucleotides read TGTGCCAGCAGCCTCCTGCTAGACTCGGACACAGATACGCAGTATTTT. It yields the protein CASSLLLDSDTDTQYF.

This clonotype has a count of ten or more. The J gene is TRBJ2-1, the V gene TRBV20-1; the D is unclear. The CDR3 is 13 residues long. Germline CDR1 DFQATT, CDR2 SNEGSKA (reference sequence). Trimming removed 3 bases from V and 7 bases from J, with 13 bases in between. This CDR3 reads CSASLIFGNEQFF. In DNA form, the CDR3 reads TGCAGTGCTAGTTTAATTTTTGGGAATGAGCAGTTCTTC.

This clonotype turned up a few times. J is TRBJ2-5 and V is TRBV20-1; 10 nucleotides line up with TRBD2. Trimming at V came to 3 bases and at J to 5 bases, leaving 6 bases not matched to a gene. The germline CDR1 and CDR2 sequences are DFQATT and SNEGSKA (reference sequence). The CDR3 runs 14 residues. For the CDR3, the DNA is TGCAGTGCTAGGCGCCTAGCGGGAGTGGAGACCCAGTACTTC. Translating gives CSARRLAGVETQYF.

This clonotype was seen only a few times. The rearrangement joins TRBV2 to TRBJ2-7; TRBD1 might be the D (5 bases). Germline loops: CDR1 SNHLY, CDR2 FYNNEI. V lost 1 base to trimming and J lost 5 bases, with 12 bases between them. The CDR3 has 14 residues. The CDR3 loop is CASSEGGQGDEQYF. The CDR3 DNA reads as TGTGCCAGCAGTGAAGGTGGTCAGGGTGACGAGCAGTACTTC.

This clonotype was seen at least ten times. As DNA, the CDR3 is TGTGCCAGCAGTTGGTGGGGACACGGCGGGACGGGTGAGCAGTTCTTC. Protein: CASSWWGHGGTGEQFF. The chain combines TRBV6-5 with TRBJ2-1; the D call may be TRBD1 or TRBD2 (6 bases each). Germline assignment: CDR1 MNHEY and CDR2 SVGAGI. V gave up 4 bases and J gave up 9 bases, with 22 bases separating them. This CDR3 region has 16 residues.

This clonotype was seen more than once but under ten times. The rearrangement links TRBV5-1 to TRBJ2-3, with TRBD1 identical over 7 bases. V lost 4 bases and J lost 2; bases outside the gene matches: 7. Per the germline V gene, CDR1 is SGHRS and CDR2 is YFSETQ. CDR3 size: 15 residues. CDR3 DNA: TGCGCCAGCAGCATCGACAGGGAATACACAGATACGCAGTATTTT. Protein product: CASSIDREYTDTQYF.

The gene calls are TRBV4-1 and TRBJ2-5; 9 positions match TRBD1. Germline values: CDR1 MGHRA, CDR2 YSYEKL. J was trimmed by 10 bases and V by 0 bases; bases with no gene match: 15. The CDR3 spans 17 residues. The CDR3 coding sequence is TGCGCCAGCAGCCAAGAGACCGGGACAGGGATTAGGTACCACCAGTACTTC. Translated, it gives CASSQETGTGIRYHQYF.

The chain recombines TRBV30 with TRBJ2-5; D is unresolved. The CDR3 loop spans 12 amino acids. Trimming took 0 bases from V and 5 from J, leaving 7 bases between them. Germline-derived CDR1 and CDR2 are GTSNPN and SVGIG (reference sequence). As DNA, the CDR3 is TGTGCCTGGAGTGTACGCATGGAGACCCAGTACTTC. As protein: CAWSVRMETQYF.

This clonotype was counted between two and nine times. V is TRBV10-3 and J is TRBJ1-1; D gene ambiguous. V dropped 4 bases and J dropped 1 base, with 10 bases sitting between them. The CDR3 consists of 14 residues. CDR1 is ENHRY, CDR2 SYGVKD, per germline. CDR3 DNA sequence: TGTGCCATCAGTGTTAAAGGGCAGAACACTGAAGCTTTCTTT. The encoded protein is CAISVKGQNTEAFF.

A few counts support this clonotype. The chain joins TRBV11-2 to TRBJ2-1; 8 bases line up with TRBD2. Germline V CDR1 and CDR2: SGHAT, FQNNGV. The CDR3 consists of 15 residues. V dropped 5 bases and J dropped 4; count of bases not matched to a gene: 7. CDR3 protein: CASSRLAGTYNEQFF. CDR3 in DNA: TGTGCCAGCAGCCGCTTAGCGGGAACTTACAATGAGCAGTTCTTC.

The chain is built from TRBV11-2 and TRBJ2-4, with D perhaps TRBD2 (5 bases). With 1 base removed from V and 13 bases from J, the gap between germline ends came to 14 bases. This CDR3 region has 13 residues. Per germline, CDR1 SGHAT and CDR2 FQNNGV. CDR3 region: CASSLALDSIQYF. DNA for the CDR3: TGTGCCAGCAGCTTAGCACTAGACTCGATACAGTACTTC.

This clonotype was seen more than once but under ten times. The chain recombines TRBV20-1 with TRBJ2-7, with 8 bases aligning to TRBD1. With V trimmed by 6 bases and J by 1 base, 8 bases remained unmatched. Germline values: CDR1 DFQATT, CDR2 SNEGSKA (reference sequence). The CDR3 is made up of 14 amino acids. The CDR3 DNA follows: TGCAGTGCATCGACAGGGGAAACGTCCTACGAGCAGTACTTC. This gives the protein CSASTGETSYEQYF.